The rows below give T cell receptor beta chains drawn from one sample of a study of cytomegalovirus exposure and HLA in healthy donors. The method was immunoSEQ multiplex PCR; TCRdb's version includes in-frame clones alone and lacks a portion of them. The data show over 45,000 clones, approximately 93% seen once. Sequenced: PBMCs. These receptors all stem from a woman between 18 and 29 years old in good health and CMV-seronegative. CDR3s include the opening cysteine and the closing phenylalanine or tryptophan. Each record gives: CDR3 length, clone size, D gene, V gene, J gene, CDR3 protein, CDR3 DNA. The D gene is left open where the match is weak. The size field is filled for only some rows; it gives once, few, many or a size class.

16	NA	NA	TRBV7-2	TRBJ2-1	CASSPSSSQAHNEQFF	TGTGCCAGCAGCCCCAGCAGTTCCCAGGCACACAATGAGCAGTTCTTC
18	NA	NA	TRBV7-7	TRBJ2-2	CASSLAPGPGTNTGELFF	TGTGCCAGCAGCTTAGCACCTGGCCCAGGGACGAACACCGGGGAGCTGTTTTTT
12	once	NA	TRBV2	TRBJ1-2	CASSTPGQGYTF	TGTGCCAGCAGCACACCCGGACAGGGCTACACCTTC
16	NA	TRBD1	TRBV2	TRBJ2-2	CASSAGQTPNTGELFF	TGTGCCAGCAGTGCGGGACAGACACCGAACACCGGGGAGCTGTTTTTT
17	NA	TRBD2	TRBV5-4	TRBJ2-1	CASSKLAGGSGYNEQFF	TGTGCCAGCAGCAAACTAGCGGGAGGTTCTGGCTACAATGAGCAGTTCTTC
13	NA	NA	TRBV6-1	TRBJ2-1	CASSEKKGNEQFF	TGTGCCAGCAGTGAAAAAAAGGGGAATGAGCAGTTCTTC
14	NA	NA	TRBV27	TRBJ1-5	CASSTGLYNQPQHF	TGTGCCAGCAGTACGGGACTTTACAATCAGCCCCAGCATTTT
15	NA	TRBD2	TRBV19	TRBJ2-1	CATWGGRLTYNEQFF	TGTGCCACGTGGGGCGGGAGGCTCACGTACAATGAGCAGTTCTTC
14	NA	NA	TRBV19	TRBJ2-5	CASSIVRGQETQYF	TGTGCCAGTAGTATCGTCCGAGGCCAAGAGACCCAGTACTTC
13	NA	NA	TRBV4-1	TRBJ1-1	CASSRGLATEAFF	TGCGCCAGCAGCCGAGGGTTGGCCACTGAAGCTTTCTTT
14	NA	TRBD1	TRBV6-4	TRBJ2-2	CASNSGTETGELFF	TGTGCCAGCAATTCCGGGACAGAGACCGGGGAGCTGTTTTTT
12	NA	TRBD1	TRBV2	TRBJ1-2	CASGGTVYGYTF	TGTGCCAGCGGCGGGACAGTCTATGGCTACACCTTC
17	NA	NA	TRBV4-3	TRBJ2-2	CASSQDRVGAAPGELFF	TGCGCCAGCAGCCAAGATCGCGTGGGGGCAGCGCCCGGGGAGCTGTTTTTT
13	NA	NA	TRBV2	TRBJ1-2	CASTQDRNYGYTF	TGTGCCAGCACTCAGGACAGAAACTATGGCTACACCTTC
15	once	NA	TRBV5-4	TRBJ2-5	CASSPPSGGAETQYF	TGTGCCAGCAGCCCCCCATCCGGGGGAGCAGAGACCCAGTACTTC
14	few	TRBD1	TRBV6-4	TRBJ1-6	CASSDGQVNSPLHF	TGTGCCAGCAGTGACGGACAGGTTAATTCACCCCTCCACTTT
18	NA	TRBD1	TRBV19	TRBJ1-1	CASPGGLGQGTFDTEAFF	TGTGCCAGCCCAGGAGGGCTAGGACAGGGTACCTTCGACACTGAAGCTTTCTTT
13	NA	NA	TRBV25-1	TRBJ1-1	CASSLTGNTEAFF	TGTGCCAGCAGTCTAACCGGGAACACTGAAGCTTTCTTT
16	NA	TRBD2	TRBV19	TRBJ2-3	CASTIGASGYTDTQYF	TGTGCCAGTACCATAGGGGCTAGCGGATACACAGATACGCAGTATTTT
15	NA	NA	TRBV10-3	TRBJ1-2	CAISEFAPGTDGYTF	TGTGCCATCAGTGAGTTTGCCCCCGGGACTGATGGCTACACCTTC
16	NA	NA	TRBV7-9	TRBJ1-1	CASKFTRPGRGGEAFF	TGTGCCAGCAAGTTTACAAGGCCAGGTCGCGGAGGAGAAGCTTTCTTT
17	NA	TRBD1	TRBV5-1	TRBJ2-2	CASSVTVSGGGTGELFF	TGCGCCAGCAGTGTAACGGTATCAGGGGGCGGCACCGGGGAGCTGTTTTTT
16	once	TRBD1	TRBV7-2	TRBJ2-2	CASSLVGDRVPGELFF	TGTGCCAGCAGCTTAGTCGGGGACAGGGTCCCCGGGGAGCTGTTTTTT
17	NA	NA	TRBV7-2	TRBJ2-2	CASTFRTNSLNTGELFF	TGTGCCAGCACCTTTCGGACTAACTCGTTGAACACCGGGGAGCTGTTTTTT
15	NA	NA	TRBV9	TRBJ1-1	CASSVDSRENTEAFF	TGTGCCAGCAGCGTAGATAGCAGGGAGAACACTGAAGCTTTCTTT
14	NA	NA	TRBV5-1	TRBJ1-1	CASSLGSVRTEAFF	TGCGCCAGCAGCTTGGGTTCAGTACGCACTGAAGCTTTCTTT